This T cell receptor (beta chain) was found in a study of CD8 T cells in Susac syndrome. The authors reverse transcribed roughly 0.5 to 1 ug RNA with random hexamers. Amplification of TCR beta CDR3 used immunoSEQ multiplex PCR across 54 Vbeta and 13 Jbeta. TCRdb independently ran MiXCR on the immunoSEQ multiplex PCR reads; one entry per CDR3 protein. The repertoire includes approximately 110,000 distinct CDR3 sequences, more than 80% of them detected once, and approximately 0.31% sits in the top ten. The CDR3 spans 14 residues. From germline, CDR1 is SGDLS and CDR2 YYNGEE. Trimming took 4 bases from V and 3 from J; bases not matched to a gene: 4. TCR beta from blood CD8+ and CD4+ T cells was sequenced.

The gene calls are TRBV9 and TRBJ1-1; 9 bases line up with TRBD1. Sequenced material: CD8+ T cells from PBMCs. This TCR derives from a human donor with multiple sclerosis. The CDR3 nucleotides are TGTGCCAGCAGCCCATGGACAGGGGACACTGAAGCTTTCTTT. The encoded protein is CASSPWTGDTEAFF.